One T cell receptor (beta chain) is described in this entry. Its recognized antigen is unknown. Base qualities are not recorded, but no much larger clone differs from it by a single base. The collaborating institutions used their own protocols to collect whole blood in K2EDTA tubes. For TCRbeta analysis, collaborators shipped samples in one of three forms: frozen whole blood, isolated PBMCs, or DNA extracted from either of those sample types. TCRbeta CDR3 regions were amplified from genomic DNA using the immunoSEQ Assay, a bias-controlled multiplex PCR. In the paper's pipeline: The number of nucleated cells in each sample was estimated by amplification of reference gene primers within the assay. To quantify the absolute abundance of each unique TCRbeta CDR3 rearrangement, sequence reads were collapsed and filtered. Productive Simpson clonality was computed per sample as the square root of Simpson's diversity index over productive rearrangements. TCRdb re-hosts the immuneACCESS table, in-frame sequences only. Its copies lack some clones; in the studies checked, an unresolved V gene accounts for under half of them, and the cause for the rest is not known. The V and J calls and the clone size are those of that table, but D and trimming were determined from the DNA. The sample records about 83,000 clones, roughly nine tenths of which are singletons. The ten biggest clones cover approximately 16% of the sample.

The data stem from a study of blood T cell repertoires in COVID-19 (dated by TCRdb to the early 2020s). In the study overall: Collaborator samples came from the United States, Italy and Spain and covered acute and convalescent phases of COVID-19. Where available, HLA class I and class II types were taken from metadata supplied by the sample provider and were not determined by assay-based typing. The dataset comprised deeply sampled blood TCRbeta repertoires from subjects exposed to, actively infected with, or recovered from COVID-19. The sample metadata nearly always contained a de-identified subject ID, COVID-19 status, age in years and sex. The repertoires were released in a freely available public database meant as a resource for research on the immune response to SARS-CoV-2. The prospective study material was composed of cDNA or gDNA derived from T cells, B-cell-depleted T cells, or PBMCs. The samples were drawn from two sources: the first 160 participants of the ongoing ImmuneRACE study, and about 1,300 subjects contributed by 6 global collaborators. Results the study describes overall, beyond this receptor: The quantity of clinical and demographic metadata differed by source and by participant and was supplied without curation.

Sequencing was done on a sample of peripheral blood. This TCR derives from a woman aged 80 or older with active or convalescent COVID-19.

The nucleotides are TGTGCCAGCAGTTATTACCCGGGACTTAAAGAGACCCAGTACTTC. Translated, it reads CASSYYPGLKETQYF. This chain is built from TRBV6-2 or TRBV6-3 and TRBJ2-5; the D gene is perhaps TRBD2, from 6 matching bases. The CDR3 runs 15 amino acids, cysteine and phenylalanine included. Only the CDR3 portion is preserved as DNA: 45 bases, with reading frame beginning at the first base. Trimming takes 3 bases from V and 3 bases from J, and the germline ends sit 14 bases apart. CDR1 and CDR2 are read off the germline V gene as MNHEY and SVGEGT.